A selection of T cell receptor beta chains follows, all from one sample in a study of blood T cell repertoires in COVID-19. Measured with immunoSEQ multiplex PCR; TCRdb has only the in-frame clones, and not every one. The data contain over 250,000 clones, about nine tenths of them singletons. The specimen sequenced was peripheral blood. The receptors originated from a woman under 40 with COVID-19, enrolled during active disease. CDR3s include the opening cysteine and the closing phenylalanine or tryptophan. The D gene is left open where the match is weak. Clone size is not always given. Where it is, it says once, few, many or a class for expanded clones.

d_call,v_call,j_call,cdr3_length,clone_size,cdr3_nt,cdr3_aa
TRBD1,TRBV5-1,TRBJ2-1,15,.,TGCGCCAGCAGCTCTGGACAGGGAGGCTACAATGAGCAGTTCTTC,CASSSGQGGYNEQFF
.,TRBV6-5,TRBJ1-1,14,.,TGTGCCAGCATCCCCCCAGGGAAGGGCACTGAAGCTTTCTTT,CASIPPGKGTEAFF
TRBD1,TRBV2,TRBJ1-2,14,.,TGTGCCAGCAGGGGACAGGGGGCGACCTATGGCTACACCTTC,CASRGQGATYGYTF
.,TRBV5-5,TRBJ1-5,15,.,TGTGCCAGCAGCTTCGGGGGAGAGGTGGGTCAGCCCCAGCATTTT,CASSFGGEVGQPQHF
.,TRBV29-1,TRBJ1-1,13,few,TGCAGCGTGAAGCGAGGGCAGAACACTGAAGCTTTCTTT,CSVKRGQNTEAFF
.,TRBV4-1,TRBJ2-1,14,.,TGCGCCTCCTTGGTCTACCCTGGGGCCAATGAGCAGTTCTTC,CASLVYPGANEQFF
TRBD1,TRBV30,TRBJ1-1,14,.,TGTGCCTGGAGATCCGGGACAGCGAACACTGAAGCTTTCTTT,CAWRSGTANTEAFF
.,TRBV28,TRBJ2-2,18,once,TGTGCCAGCAGTCCCTCGATTGACAGGCCCTCGAACACCGGGGAGCTGTTTTTT,CASSPSIDRPSNTGELFF
TRBD1,TRBV11-3,TRBJ1-1,15,.,TGTGCCAGCAGCCCAGGGGGTCAATCAAACACTGAAGCTTTCTTT,CASSPGGQSNTEAFF
TRBD2,TRBV3-1/TRBV3-2,TRBJ2-7,15,.,TGTGCCAGCAGCCAAGATCAGAGACTAGCCGGGGAGCAGTACTTC,CASSQDQRLAGEQYF
.,TRBV19,TRBJ1-1,16,.,TGTGCCAGTAGTATAGATCGTTGGGGGGGAGGGACTGAAGCTTTCTTT,CASSIDRWGGGTEAFF
TRBD1,TRBV7-3,TRBJ2-1,13,.,TGTGCCAGCAGCCTCCGACAGGGCGGCGAGCAGTTCTTC,CASSLRQGGEQFF
TRBD1,TRBV9,TRBJ2-3,14,.,TGTGCCAGCACCGGGACAGGGGGCACAGATACGCAGTATTTT,CASTGTGGTDTQYF
TRBD2,TRBV30,TRBJ2-1,14,.,TGTGCCTGGAGTATGGGACTAGGCCTCAATGAGCAGTTCTTC,CAWSMGLGLNEQFF
.,TRBV5-1,TRBJ2-2,16,.,TGCGCCAGCAGCTTTTTTGACAGGCCGAACACCGGGGAGCTGTTTTTT,CASSFFDRPNTGELFF
TRBD1,TRBV30,TRBJ1-1,15,.,TGTGCCTGCCCTGGGACAGGGGCGATGGACACTGAAGCTTTCTTT,CACPGTGAMDTEAFF
.,TRBV7-9,TRBJ1-1,12,.,TGTGCCAGCGCTGGCAGAAACACTGAAGCTTTCTTT,CASAGRNTEAFF
TRBD2,TRBV6-2/TRBV6-3,TRBJ2-3,16,.,TGTGCCAGCAGTTACGCGAGCGGGAGGACCACAGATACGCAGTATTTT,CASSYASGRTTDTQYF
TRBD1,TRBV5-1,TRBJ2-7,15,.,TGCGCCAGCAGCTTGGCCGACAGGGGCGCCTACGAGCAGTACTTC,CASSLADRGAYEQYF
.,TRBV15,TRBJ1-4,19,.,TGTGCCACCAGCAGACTTTTATTAGCGCTTCCTTCAACTAATGAAAAACTGTTTTTT,CATSRLLLALPSTNEKLFF
.,TRBV5-1,TRBJ1-5,15,.,TGCGCCAGCAGCTTGGGGCTTCCCCCTTATCAGCCCCAGCATTTT,CASSLGLPPYQPQHF
TRBD1,TRBV4-1,TRBJ1-2,15,.,TGCGCCAGCAGCCAAGAAGGGGGACAGGGACGTGGCTACACCTTC,CASSQEGGQGRGYTF
.,TRBV30,TRBJ1-1,12,.,TGTGCCTGGAACAGGCCCAACACTGAAGCTTTCTTT,CAWNRPNTEAFF
TRBD1,TRBV2,TRBJ1-4,14,.,TGTGCCAGCAGTTCGACAGGGGGGAACGAAAAACTGTTTTTT,CASSSTGGNEKLFF
.,TRBV24-1,TRBJ1-2,14,.,TGTGCCACCAGTGACCCCGAGAGGAACTATGGCTACACCTTC,CATSDPERNYGYTF
TRBD2,TRBV6-5,TRBJ2-3,16,.,TGTGCCAGCAGTTCCCCGACTATAGCGGGAACAGATACGCAGTATTTT,CASSSPTIAGTDTQYF
TRBD2,TRBV5-6,TRBJ2-1,16,.,TGTGCCAGCAGCTTGGTTGTCGCGGGAGGGAACAATGAGCAGTTCTTC,CASSLVVAGGNNEQFF
TRBD1,TRBV2,TRBJ1-6,12,.,TGTGCTAGTCACTTACAGGGGTTCACCCTCCACTTT,CASHLQGFTLHF
TRBD1,TRBV24-1,TRBJ2-2,18,.,TGTGCCACCAGTGATTTTGAAGTGGGGGACAGGAACACCGGGGAGCTGTTTTTT,CATSDFEVGDRNTGELFF
TRBD2,TRBV15,TRBJ2-3,16,.,TGTGCCACCAGCAGAGATTCCCCGACTAGCCCAGATACGCAGTATTTT,CATSRDSPTSPDTQYF
.,TRBV2,TRBJ2-1,14,.,TGTGCCAGCAGTTACCGGGCCCAGCGGGTTGAGCAGTTCTTC,CASSYRAQRVEQFF
TRBD1,TRBV5-6,TRBJ2-3,15,.,TGTGCCAGCAGCCCGACAGGGGTCAGCACAGATACGCAGTATTTT,CASSPTGVSTDTQYF
.,TRBV28,TRBJ1-2,14,.,TGTGCCAGCAGTTTACTAGAGGGTGACTATGGCTACACCTTC,CASSLLEGDYGYTF
TRBD2,TRBV10-3,TRBJ2-1,15,.,TGTGCCATCAGCGGGACTAGCGGGAGTTACAATGAGCAGTTCTTC,CAISGTSGSYNEQFF
TRBD1,TRBV10-1,TRBJ1-1,14,.,TGCGCCAGCAGTGAGGCCAGGGGGGTCACTGAAGCTTTCTTT,CASSEARGVTEAFF
.,TRBV27,TRBJ2-3,16,.,TGTGCCAGCAGTTTAGGGGGCGCCCTGAGCACAGATACGCAGTATTTT,CASSLGGALSTDTQYF
.,TRBV10-3,TRBJ2-5,11,.,TGTGCCATCGGGGCCTCGGGGACCCAGTACTTC,CAIGASGTQYF
TRBD1,TRBV5-6,TRBJ1-3,16,.,TGTGCCAGCAGCCTGGGACAGCTCTTCTCTGGAAACACCATATATTTT,CASSLGQLFSGNTIYF
.,TRBV19,TRBJ1-2,15,.,TGTGCCAGTAGTATAGTCGGAGGTAATAACTATGGCTACACCTTC,CASSIVGGNNYGYTF
.,TRBV11-2,TRBJ1-6,15,.,TGTGCCAGCAGCTTAGAACCAGGGTCAAGTTCACCCCTCCACTTT,CASSLEPGSSSPLHF
.,TRBV6-6,TRBJ2-1,13,.,TGTGCCAGCAGTACGACTTTGGGCAATGAGCAGTTCTTC,CASSTTLGNEQFF
TRBD1,TRBV9,TRBJ1-2,15,.,TGTGCCAGCAGCGTAGGAGGGACAGGGGGCCGGGGCTACACCTTC,CASSVGGTGGRGYTF
TRBD1,TRBV5-1,TRBJ2-1,15,.,TGCGCCAGCAGCTTGGGGGACAGCCACTACAATGAGCAGTTCTTC,CASSLGDSHYNEQFF
TRBD2,TRBV29-1,TRBJ2-1,17,once,TGCAGCGCCCCGGGGGGTAGCGGGAGTGTCTCCTACAATGAGCAGTTCTTC,CSAPGGSGSVSYNEQFF
.,TRBV19,TRBJ2-3,13,.,TGTGCCAGTAACACCAGGGGCACAGATACGCAGTATTTT,CASNTRGTDTQYF
.,TRBV5-1,TRBJ1-2,18,.,TGCGCCAGCAGCTTCCACGATTCTGGGACGGCCGGAGGGAATGGCTACACCTTC,CASSFHDSGTAGGNGYTF
.,TRBV15,TRBJ1-1,15,.,TGTGCCACCAGCAGAGAACCAGGGGCGCGCACTGAAGCTTTCTTT,CATSREPGARTEAFF
TRBD1,TRBV6-6,TRBJ1-2,13,.,TGTGCCAGCAGTCAGACACAGGGGGGAGGCTACACCTTC,CASSQTQGGGYTF
TRBD1,TRBV9,TRBJ1-2,15,.,TGTGCCAGCAGCCCGCGGACAGGAGATGGGTATGGCTACACCTTC,CASSPRTGDGYGYTF
.,TRBV6-4,TRBJ2-2,15,.,TGTGCCAGCAGCCCGGGACTCTCGAACACCGGGGAGCTGTTTTTT,CASSPGLSNTGELFF
TRBD2,TRBV10-2,TRBJ2-1,18,once,TGCGCCAGCAGTGAGTGGAACCAGCGGGAGAGCTCCTACAATGAGCAGTTCTTC,CASSEWNQRESSYNEQFF
TRBD1,TRBV18,TRBJ2-5,13,.,TGTGCCAGCTCACGGGGACAGCAAGAGACCCAGTACTTC,CASSRGQQETQYF
.,TRBV6-6,TRBJ2-5,12,.,TGTGCCACTAATGCGGACCAAGAGACCCAGTACTTC,CATNADQETQYF
.,TRBV15,TRBJ1-3,14,.,TGTGCCACCAGCAGAGGAGGCTCTGGAAACACCATATATTTT,CATSRGGSGNTIYF